These 17 T cell receptor beta chains were sequenced from one sample in a study of spatial heterogeneity in lung cancer (dated by TCRdb to the late 2010s). Sample time point, as interpreted from the label and publication: sample taken at primary tumor resection. Receptor amplification or capture employed 5' RACE. Sequenced on a NextSeq 500. TCRdb trimmed public reads at Q25 via fastp, called clones via MiXCR and kept in-frame beta chains. Rows are unified per CDR3 protein, each entry keeping the most common DNA and genes. For this sample the table gives a few thousand distinct CDR3 sequences, of which less than 2% were detected only once. Of the sample, 15% to 20% is held by the ten largest clones. The sample in question was normal lung tissue next to the tumor, obtained at surgery. The receptors come from a male donor with early-stage non-small cell lung cancer.

This clonotype rates as medium-sized. The chain joins TRBV7-6 to TRBJ2-2; D tentatively fits TRBD1 or TRBD2 (5 bases each). Germline values: CDR1 SGHVS, CDR2 FNYEAQ. This CDR3 is built from 16 residues. Trimming shortened V by 0 bases and J by 2 bases, and 10 bases separated the two germline ends. The CDR3 reads CASSLAGTGNTGELFF. The CDR3 bases are TGTGCCAGCAGCTTAGCCGGGACCGGTAACACCGGGGAGCTGTTTTTT.

This clonotype is termed medium-sized. V gene TRBV12-3 or TRBV12-4 combines with J gene TRBJ2-2; possibly TRBD1 for D (5 bases). This CDR3 spans 16 amino acids. V lost 1 base, J lost 8 bases, and 17 bases lay in between. In nucleotides, the CDR3 is TGTGCCAGCAGTTTAGTATTTGGGGCGAAGGGTGGGGAGCTGTTTTTT. Amino acid sequence: CASSLVFGAKGGELFF.

In its sample, this clonotype is medium-sized. This chain joins TRBV30 and TRBJ2-7; 7 nucleotides match TRBD2. The CDR3 covers 15 residues. V trimming: 0 bases; J trimming: 4 bases; junction bases outside the gene matches: 9. Per germline, CDR1 GTSNPN and CDR2 SVGIG (reference sequence). The CDR3 sequence is CAWSVRGVIGYEQYF. CDR3 sequence (DNA): TGTGCCTGGAGTGTCCGGGGGGTTATTGGTTACGAGCAGTACTTC.

This clonotype ranks as medium-sized (0.01 to 0.1%). Sequence at one end of the junction differs from germline and may be a read error. The chain links TRBV5-4 to TRBJ1-2; D ambiguous. Germline CDR1 SGHNT, CDR2 YYREEE (reference sequence). The CDR3 loop spans 17 amino acids. In DNA form, the CDR3 reads TGTGCCAGCAGCTCTAGCCAATCGGGCCGAGCTAACTATGGCGACACCTTC. Its translation is CASSSSQSGRANYGDTF. The variable domain in full, with the rest retrieved from reference TRBV5-4 and TRBJ1-2, is ETGVTQSPTHLIKTRGQQVTLRCSSQSGHNTVSWYQQALGQGPQFIFQYYREEENGRGNFPPRFSGLQFPNYSSELNVNALELDDSALYLCASSSSQSGRANYGDTFGSGTRLTVV.

This clonotype was seen ten or more times. CDR3 coding DNA: TGTGCCATCGGGGCTGTACGCTACGAGCAGTACTTC. Its protein is CAIGAVRYEQYF. This rearrangement joins TRBV27 to TRBJ2-7; D is perhaps TRBD1 or TRBD2 (5 bases each). The V end lost 10 bases, the J end lost 3 bases, and 13 bases lay between the germline ends. This CDR3 has 12 residues. Germline lookup yields CDR1 MNHEY and CDR2 SMNVEV (reference sequence).

By share, this clonotype ranks as medium-sized. V is TRBV13 and J is TRBJ2-3, with D uncertain. From germline, CDR1 is PRHDT and CDR2 FYEKMQ (reference sequence). V was trimmed by 6 bases and J by 4 bases, leaving 11 bases between them. This CDR3 region has 13 residues. DNA of the CDR3: TGTGCCAGCAGTCCTCTCGCGGCAGATACGCAGTATTTT. This sequence encodes CASSPLAADTQYF.

This clonotype is labeled as medium-sized. This chain uses TRBV12-3 or TRBV12-4 with TRBJ1-2; TRBD1 is a possible D gene (5 bases). Deletions cut 3 bases from V and 9 bases from J, with 11 bases between. The CDR3 has 12 residues. The CDR3 nucleotides are TGTGCCAGCAGTTTCGGACACCGCAGCTACACCTTC. This gives the protein CASSFGHRSYTF.

This clonotype is labeled as medium-sized. The chain recombines TRBV12-3 or TRBV12-4 with TRBJ2-3; TRBD1 matches at 7 bases. The CDR3 has 16 amino acids. V dropped 4 bases and J dropped 2; count of bases not matched to a gene: 9. The CDR3 sequence: CASSSGTAIFTDTQYF. The DNA of the CDR3 is TGTGCCAGCAGTTCGGGGACAGCCATCTTCACAGATACGCAGTATTTT.

This clonotype appeared many times. CDR3 sequence reads: CASSQESGCTGELFF. The CDR3 DNA is TGCGCCAGCAGCCAAGAATCGGGTTGTACCGGGGAGCTGTTTTTT. The genes are TRBV4-1 and TRBJ2-2, with D unresolved. The germline V gene encodes CDR1 MGHRA and CDR2 YSYEKL. Trimming cost V 0 bases and J 5 bases, with 10 bases left between them. This CDR3 is 15 amino acids long.

Relative to its sample, this clonotype is large. The junction departs from germline at one end; a sequencing error may be responsible. The chain combines TRBV20-1 with TRBJ2-1, with TRBD2 matching over 11 bases. This CDR3 spans 12 amino acids. Per the germline V gene, CDR1 is DFQATT and CDR2 is SNEGSKA (reference sequence). The CDR3 sequence: CSARGTSGRGNF. The CDR3 DNA sequence: TGCAGTGCTAGAGGGACTAGCGGGCGAGGGAACTTC.

Relative to its sample, this clonotype is medium-sized (0.01 to 0.1%). The gene calls are TRBV27 and TRBJ2-3; TRBD1 agrees at 7 bases. Looked up from germline, CDR1 is MNHEY and CDR2 is SMNVEV (reference sequence). With 4 bases clipped from V and 2 bases from J, the junction kept 6 bases outside the gene matches. CDR3 length equals 15 residues. The CDR3 nucleotides read TGTGCCAGCAGTTCTAAGGGGGCAGTCACAGATACGCAGTATTTT. Translated: CASSSKGAVTDTQYF.

By share, this clonotype counts as large. This chain joins TRBV7-6 and TRBJ2-3, with D perhaps TRBD2 (7 bases). CDR3 length: 14 residues. Trimming pared 5 bases from V and 4 bases from J, leaving 13 bases between. Germline V lookup: CDR1 SGHVS, CDR2 FNYEAQ. CDR3 in amino acids: CASSLGGGADTQYF. The CDR3 DNA is TGTGCCAGCAGCCTAGGGGGGGGGGCAGATACGCAGTATTTT.

The gene calls are TRBV7-2 and TRBJ2-5; 8 nucleotides match TRBD1. The CDR3 runs to 16 residues. V lost 0 bases and J lost 4; bases outside the gene matches: 7. CDR1 is SGHTA and CDR2 is FQGNSA in the germline V gene. In nucleotides, the CDR3 is TGTGCCAGCAGCTTAGCGGCAGGGGGCGGAGGAGAGACCCAGTACTTC. Its translation: CASSLAAGGGGETQYF.

This clonotype was counted many times. The genes are TRBV20-1 and TRBJ1-1, with D hard to call. This CDR3 has 12 amino acids. Germline V lookup: CDR1 DFQATT, CDR2 SNEGSKA (reference sequence). Trimming removed 6 bases from V and 5 bases from J, with 13 bases in between. CDR3 in DNA: TGCAGTGCCCCGTCCTCGGGGACTGAAGCTTTCTTT. Translation: CSAPSSGTEAFF.

This clonotype is categorized as medium-sized. The V gene is TRBV27, the J gene TRBJ1-4, with D hard to call. With 0 bases removed from V and 4 bases from J, the gap between germline ends came to 9 bases. The CDR3 is 15 amino acids. Looked up from germline, CDR1 is MNHEY and CDR2 is SMNVEV (reference sequence). The CDR3 nucleotides are TGTGCCAGCAGTTTATCGAGACACAGTAATGAAAAACTGTTTTTT. Its protein product is CASSLSRHSNEKLFF.

This clonotype is labeled large. The rearrangement uses TRBV30 and TRBJ1-6, with 8 positions matching TRBD1. The V gene's germline CDR1 is GTSNPN and CDR2 SVGIG (reference sequence). V lost 1 base to trimming and J lost 7 bases; unmatched junction nucleotides: 3. The CDR3 is made up of 14 amino acids. DNA of the CDR3: TGTGCCTGGAGTGCCGACAGGGGAAATTCACCCCTCCACTTT. It yields the protein CAWSADRGNSPLHF. The variable domain in full, completed from reference TRBV30 and TRBJ1-6, reads SQTIHQWPATLVQPVGSPLSLECTVEGTSNPNLYWYRQAAGRGLQLLFYSVGIGQISSEVPQNLSASRPQDRQFILSSKKLLLSDSGFYLCAWSADRGNSPLHFGNGTRLTVT.

By its share, this clonotype is medium-sized (0.01 to 0.1%). The chain carries TRBV27 and TRBJ2-7; D gene unclear. From germline, CDR1 is MNHEY and CDR2 SMNVEV (reference sequence). This CDR3 comprises 14 residues. V lost 2 bases to trimming and J lost 0 bases, with 8 bases between them. The CDR3 is CASSLGLGSYEQYF. The CDR3, as DNA: TGTGCCAGCAGTTTAGGCCTGGGCTCCTACGAGCAGTACTTC.